These 23 T cell receptor beta chains were all obtained from the same sample, sequenced in a study of OX40 agonist ivuxolimab in advanced cancers. Sequencing used immunoSEQ multiplex PCR; TCRdb keeps in-frame clones, though not all of them. Of 75,000 to 90,000 clones in the sample, approximately 84% were seen once. Here the sequenced sample was CD4+ or CD8+ T cells sorted from blood, taken in a trial of the OX40 agonist ivuxolimab. The receptor set was obtained from an adult with an advanced solid tumor such as melanoma, head and neck, liver or kidney cancer.

The chain carries TRBV4-1 and TRBJ2-3, with D hard to call. The CDR3 runs 11 residues. Deletions cut 1 base from V and 4 bases from J, with 0 bases between. Germline CDR1 is MGHRA and CDR2 is YSYEKL. The CDR3 region is CASSQADTQYF. Written as DNA, the CDR3 is TGCGCCAGCAGCCAAGCAGATACGCAGTATTTT.

In the case of this clone: An end of the junction does not agree with germline; a read error may underlie this. The same CDR3 can be traced to other DNA sequences in this sample. This chain connects TRBV4-1 to TRBJ2-7; 9 bases are a match to TRBD2. CDR3 length: 14 amino acids. The germline V gene encodes CDR1 MGHRA and CDR2 YSYEKL. DNA for the CDR3: TGTGCCAGCAGCCCTCTAGCGGGAAGGGACGAGCAGTACTTC. Protein: CASSPLAGRDEQYF.

V and J are TRBV7-2 and TRBJ1-1, with 7 nucleotides matching TRBD1. CDR1 and CDR2 (germline): SGHTA, FQGNSA. Losses at the gene ends were 3 bases for V and 0 bases for J; bases not matched to a gene: 1. The CDR3 consists of 14 residues. The CDR3 DNA is TGTGCCAGCAGCTTGGGACAGATGAACACTGAAGCTTTCTTT. Encoded protein: CASSLGQMNTEAFF. Drawing the rest from reference TRBV7-2 and TRBJ1-1, the complete variable domain is GAGVSQSPSNKVTEKGKDVELRCDPISGHTALYWYRQSLGQGLEFLIYFQGNSAPDKSGLPSDRFSAERTGGSVSTLTIQRTQQEDSAVYLCASSLGQMNTEAFFGQGTRLTVV.

The chain recombines TRBV30 with TRBJ1-5; D remains unclear. From germline, CDR1 is GTSNPN and CDR2 SVGIG (reference sequence). Trimming shortened V by 1 base and J by 2 bases, and 15 bases separated the two germline ends. The length of the CDR3 is 16 residues. The chain's CDR3 is CAWSAASTRRNQPQHF. The CDR3, as DNA: TGTGCCTGGAGTGCGGCTTCTACCCGGCGCAATCAGCCCCAGCATTTT.

This clone has only a few counts. The chain recombines TRBV7-3 with TRBJ1-1, with 8 bases matching TRBD1. CDR3 length: 15 residues. Losses at the gene ends were 2 bases for V and 0 bases for J; bases not matched to a gene: 2. Per germline, CDR1 SGHTA and CDR2 FQGTGA. The CDR3 DNA follows: TGTGCCAGCAGCTTAGGACAGGGCTTGAACACTGAAGCTTTCTTT. It specifies CASSLGQGLNTEAFF. Together with reference TRBV7-3 and TRBJ1-1, the CDR3 gives the full variable domain: GAGVSQTPSNKVTEKGKYVELRCDPISGHTALYWYRQSLGQGPEFLIYFQGTGAADDSGLPNDRFFAVRPEGSVSTLKIQRTERGDSAVYLCASSLGQGLNTEAFFGQGTRLTVV.

This sequence joins TRBV7-8 and TRBJ2-7; a possible D gene is TRBD2 (6 bases). Germline loops: CDR1 SGHVS, CDR2 FQNEAQ. Trimming stripped 5 bases from V and 2 bases from J, with 16 bases between. The CDR3 is 15 residues long. The CDR3 coding sequence is TGTGCCAGCAGCGCCGGGGTAGCGGTTACCTACGAGCAGTACTTC. This encodes CASSAGVAVTYEQYF.

J is TRBJ1-6 and V is TRBV30; D is possibly TRBD1 (6 bases). The CDR3 is made up of 14 amino acids. V was trimmed by 4 bases and J by 9 bases, leaving 16 bases between them. Per germline, CDR1 GTSNPN and CDR2 SVGIG (reference sequence). The CDR3 protein is CAWNMGAGGSPLHF. The CDR3 DNA is TGTGCCTGGAATATGGGGGCAGGAGGTTCACCCCTCCACTTT.

The chain joins TRBV2 to TRBJ2-1, with D tentatively TRBD2 (5 bases). Per the germline V gene, CDR1 is SNHLY and CDR2 is FYNNEI. This CDR3 has 15 amino acids. CDR3 residues: CAAASRSGSYNEQFF. CDR3 nucleotide sequence: TGTGCAGCAGCCTCGAGAAGCGGCTCCTACAATGAGCAGTTCTTC.

This chain's CDR3 is CAAYQGSREKLFF. CDR3 nucleotide sequence: TGTGCCGCATACCAGGGGTCTCGTGAAAAACTGTTTTTT. The chain recombines TRBV30 with TRBJ1-4; weak D call: TRBD1 (6 bases). The CDR3 length is 13 residues. The V and J ends lost 8 bases and 7 bases respectively, with 17 bases between them. Germline CDR1 reads GTSNPN; CDR2 reads SVGIG (reference sequence). The full variable domain, its missing parts supplied by reference TRBV30 and TRBJ1-4, is SQTIHQWPATLVQPVGSPLSLECTVEGTSNPNLYWYRQAAGRGLQLLFYSVGIGQISSEVPQNLSASRPQDRQFILSSKKLLLSDSGFYLCAAYQGSREKLFFGSGTQLSVL.

This clone came up a few times. The chain combines TRBV4-2 with TRBJ2-5; weak D call: TRBD2 (6 bases). Trimming pared 6 bases from V and 5 bases from J, leaving 13 bases between. CDR1 and CDR2 (germline): LGHNA, YNFKEQ. The CDR3 sequence is 13 residues long. CDR3 in amino acids: CASSFPGRETQYF. DNA of the CDR3: TGTGCCAGCAGTTTTCCAGGGAGGGAGACCCAGTACTTC.

The rearrangement links TRBV5-1 to TRBJ2-7, with 9 bases fitting TRBD1. The CDR3 runs 14 residues. Trimming removed 4 bases from V and 6 bases from J; junction bases left unmatched: 8. Germline V gene sequence: CDR1 SGHRS, CDR2 YFSETQ. This CDR3 reads CASSLGTGFGEQYF. The CDR3 DNA reads TGCGCCAGCAGCCTCGGGACAGGGTTCGGCGAGCAGTACTTC.

V is TRBV18 and J is TRBJ1-1; D is unclear. V was pared by 9 bases and J by 1 base, with 12 bases between. This CDR3 has 13 amino acids. Germline V lookup: CDR1 KGHSH, CDR2 LQKENI. CDR3 sequence: CASLVGQNTEAFF. CDR3 coding DNA: TGTGCCAGTTTAGTGGGCCAGAACACTGAAGCTTTCTTT.

V gene TRBV9 combines with J gene TRBJ2-1; maybe TRBD1 (5 bases). CDR1 and CDR2 (germline): SGDLS, YYNGEE. Between the trimmed V and J ends, which lost 2 bases and 6 bases, there was a span of 9 bases. This CDR3 comprises 13 residues. CDR3 protein: CASSVGPVNEQFF. The CDR3 region has the DNA TGTGCCAGCAGCGTGGGGCCTGTCAATGAGCAGTTCTTC.

This rearrangement joins TRBV5-4 to TRBJ1-5, with a tentative D call TRBD1 (5 bases). In germline, CDR1 is SGHNT, CDR2 YYREEE (reference sequence). V was clipped by 2 bases and J by 5 bases, with 17 bases between them. The CDR3 runs 16 residues. CDR3 loop: CASSFLVGGVDQPQHF. The CDR3 DNA sequence: TGTGCCAGCAGCTTCCTAGTTGGGGGGGTTGATCAGCCCCAGCATTTT.

The V and J genes are TRBV9 and TRBJ2-2, with 9 bases fitting TRBD1. Germline V lookup: CDR1 SGDLS, CDR2 YYNGEE. This CDR3 contains 19 residues. V dropped 2 bases and J dropped 7; count of bases not matched to a gene: 18. The CDR3 is CASSVGGVSGQGYDGELFF. DNA for the CDR3: TGTGCCAGCAGCGTCGGGGGTGTTTCGGGACAGGGTTATGACGGGGAGCTGTTTTTT.

The chain couples TRBV4-1 to TRBJ2-1; 8 positions agree with TRBD2. J gave up 12 bases and V 3 bases, and 1 base lay outside the gene matches. CDR1 is MGHRA and CDR2 is YSYEKL in the germline V gene. This CDR3 is built from 11 residues. The CDR3: CASSQAGGQFF. CDR3 nucleotides: TGCGCCAGCAGCCAGGCGGGAGGGCAGTTCTTC.

The gene calls are TRBV27 and TRBJ2-1; 10 nucleotides line up with TRBD1. This CDR3 has 15 residues. V dropped 6 bases and J dropped 4; count of bases not matched to a gene: 6. The germline gives CDR1 MNHEY, CDR2 SMNVEV (reference sequence). CDR3 sequence: CASRSGTGVYNEQFF. As DNA, the CDR3 is TGTGCCAGCAGATCCGGGACAGGGGTTTACAATGAGCAGTTCTTC.

The chain combines TRBV10-2 with TRBJ1-1; D remains unclear. The V and J ends lost 4 bases and 6 bases respectively, with 15 bases between them. The germline V gene encodes CDR1 WSHSY and CDR2 SAAADI. This CDR3 has 14 amino acids. The CDR3: CASSGDIAWAEAFF. The CDR3, as DNA: TGCGCCAGCAGTGGAGACATAGCCTGGGCTGAAGCTTTCTTT.

This clone has a count of ten or more. The same CDR3 can be traced to other DNA sequences in this sample. The chain is built from TRBV7-8 and TRBJ1-2, with unresolved D. V was clipped by 0 bases and J by 1 base, with 15 bases between them. The CDR3 sequence is 17 residues long. Germline V gene data show CDR1 as SGHVS and CDR2 as FQNEAQ. The CDR3 DNA follows: TGTGCCAGCAGCTTAGCCCCTGGACTTTTCTATAACTATGGCTACACCTTC. This codes for CASSLAPGLFYNYGYTF.

This clone was seen just once. J is TRBJ2-7 and V is TRBV11-3; D possibly corresponds to TRBD1 (5 bases). The CDR3 consists of 11 residues. The germline gives CDR1 SGHNT, CDR2 YENEEA. The V end lost 1 base, the J end lost 12 bases, and 10 bases lay between the germline ends. In DNA form, the CDR3 reads TGTGCCAGCAGCTTAGGCAGGGATCGGTACTTC. It yields the protein CASSLGRDRYF.

The genes are TRBV29-1 and TRBJ1-1; D remains unclear. The germline CDR1 and CDR2 sequences are SQVTM and ANQGSEA. This CDR3 is built from 14 residues. Deletions cut 7 bases from V and 0 bases from J, with 15 bases between. Here the CDR3 DNA reads TGCAGCGGCCGTATGGGGATAATGAACACTGAAGCTTTCTTT. It is translated as CSGRMGIMNTEAFF.

The chain has TRBV2 and TRBJ2-7, with D possibly TRBD1 on 6 matching bases. Germline CDR1 is SNHLY and CDR2 is FYNNEI. V lost 6 bases to trimming and J lost 0 bases, with 12 bases between them. This CDR3 contains 14 residues. The CDR3 coding sequence is TGTGCCAGCAGGCCCCGGGACAACTCCTACGAGCAGTACTTC. Translated, it gives CASRPRDNSYEQYF.

The chain carries TRBV5-1 and TRBJ2-3; D is perhaps TRBD1 or TRBD2 (5 bases each). There are 15 residues in the CDR3. V was pared by 2 bases and J by 1 base, with 11 bases between. Per the germline V gene, CDR1 is SGHRS and CDR2 is YFSETQ. CDR3 DNA: TGCGCCAGCAGCTTATTACGAGGGGGCACAGATACGCAGTATTTT. It specifies CASSLLRGGTDTQYF.